This T cell receptor (beta chain) was captured in a study of technical replicates of blood from a handful of donors. The data were produced by immunoSEQ multiplex PCR, yet TCRdb's version contains in-frame clones alone and is incomplete. Seen here are some 85,000 clones, about 94% observed once, and the top ten hold about 0.39%. Germline lookup yields CDR1 DFQATT and CDR2 SNEGSKA (reference sequence). The V and J ends lost 6 bases and 3 bases respectively, with 9 bases between them. The CDR3 runs 11 residues. The TCR was taken from a human donor in good health. The chain links TRBV20-1 to TRBJ2-7, with D uncertain. Specimen: T cells isolated from PBMCs. This CDR3 reads CSAPAGYEQYF. The CDR3 coding sequence is TGCAGTGCCCCCGCCGGCTACGAGCAGTACTTC.